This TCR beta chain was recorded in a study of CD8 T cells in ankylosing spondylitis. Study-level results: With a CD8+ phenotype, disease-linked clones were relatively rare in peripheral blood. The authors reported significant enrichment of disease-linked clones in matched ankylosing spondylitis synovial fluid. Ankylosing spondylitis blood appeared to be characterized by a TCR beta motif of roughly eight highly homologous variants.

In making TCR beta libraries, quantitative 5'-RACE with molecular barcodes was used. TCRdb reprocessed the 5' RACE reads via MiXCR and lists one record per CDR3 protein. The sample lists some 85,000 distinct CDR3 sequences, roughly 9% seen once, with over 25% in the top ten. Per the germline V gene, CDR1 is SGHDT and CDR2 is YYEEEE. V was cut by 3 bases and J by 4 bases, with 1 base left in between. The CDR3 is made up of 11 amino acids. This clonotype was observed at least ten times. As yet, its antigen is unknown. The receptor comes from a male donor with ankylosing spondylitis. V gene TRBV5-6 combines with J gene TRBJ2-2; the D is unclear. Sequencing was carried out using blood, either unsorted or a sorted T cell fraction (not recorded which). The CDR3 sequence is CASSSTGELFF. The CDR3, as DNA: TGTGCCAGCAGCTCCACCGGGGAGCTGTTTTTT.